This TCR beta chain was captured in a study of blood T cell repertoires in COVID-19. Study context: Italy, Spain and the United States were the sources of the convalescent and acute COVID-19 samples. PBMCs, B-cell-depleted T cells, or T cells provided the cDNA or gDNA that made up the material.

The table lists this clone with many counts. The V end was cut by 3 bases, the J end by 8 bases, with 13 bases between. CDR3 length equals 13 residues. CDR1 is KGHSH and CDR2 is LQKENI in the germline V gene. The authors' processing: Estimation of nucleated cell counts relied on the amplification of reference gene primers. The data were produced by immunoSEQ multiplex PCR, yet TCRdb's version contains in-frame clones alone and is incomplete. V and J calls plus clone size are reproduced from that table; the DNA served to infer D and trimming. Among around 130,000 clones listed, 80% to 90% were seen once.

This sequence joins TRBV18 and TRBJ1-2, with D hard to call. The source material was peripheral blood. The receptor was isolated from a human donor in a cohort sampled during active COVID-19. The CDR3 DNA is TGTGCCAGCTCACCCTCCCAGGAATCGGGCTACACCTTC. Amino acid sequence: CASSPSQESGYTF.